The clone carrying this T cell receptor (beta chain) has a handful of counts. What it recognizes is unknown. One end of the junction varies from germline; a read error may be responsible. This record belongs to a study of blood T cells in healthy people across ages. Regarding the study as a whole: The study regarded diversity estimates from one million T cells as underestimates.

The germline CDR1 and CDR2 sequences are ENHRY and SYGVKD. The CDR3 loop spans 11 amino acids. Sample donors were healthy Caucasian individuals that came from Russia, aged roughly 6 to 100. Through a sample-barcoded 5' primer and a J-beta primer mix, a second PCR was run for about 6 to 11 cycles. Each cDNA molecule received a tag from a template-switch adaptor that had 12 random nucleotides. TCRdb fed the 5' RACE reads into MiXCR, producing one record per CDR3 protein. The sample shows about 730,000 distinct CDR3 sequences, roughly 47% of them seen only once. This chain joins TRBV10-3 and TRBJ2-3; D gene uncertain. The specimen was blood. The receptor was derived from a woman aged 60-70 years in good health. The CDR3 bases are TGTGCCAGCAGTGATATGGATACGCAGTATTTT. Encoded protein: CASSDMDTQYF.